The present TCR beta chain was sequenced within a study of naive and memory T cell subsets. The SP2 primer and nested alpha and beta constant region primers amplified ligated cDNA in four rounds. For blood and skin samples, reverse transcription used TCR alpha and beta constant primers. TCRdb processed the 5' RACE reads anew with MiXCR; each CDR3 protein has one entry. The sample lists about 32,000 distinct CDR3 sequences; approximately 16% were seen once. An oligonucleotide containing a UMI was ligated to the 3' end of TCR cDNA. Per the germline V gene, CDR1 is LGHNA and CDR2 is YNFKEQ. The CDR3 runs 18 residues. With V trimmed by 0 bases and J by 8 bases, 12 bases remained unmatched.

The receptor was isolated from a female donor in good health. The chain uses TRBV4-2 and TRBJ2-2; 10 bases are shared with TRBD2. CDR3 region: CASSQDRGAAGGRGELFF. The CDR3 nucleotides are TGTGCCAGCAGCCAAGATCGAGGGGCAGCGGGGGGGAGAGGGGAGCTGTTTTTT.